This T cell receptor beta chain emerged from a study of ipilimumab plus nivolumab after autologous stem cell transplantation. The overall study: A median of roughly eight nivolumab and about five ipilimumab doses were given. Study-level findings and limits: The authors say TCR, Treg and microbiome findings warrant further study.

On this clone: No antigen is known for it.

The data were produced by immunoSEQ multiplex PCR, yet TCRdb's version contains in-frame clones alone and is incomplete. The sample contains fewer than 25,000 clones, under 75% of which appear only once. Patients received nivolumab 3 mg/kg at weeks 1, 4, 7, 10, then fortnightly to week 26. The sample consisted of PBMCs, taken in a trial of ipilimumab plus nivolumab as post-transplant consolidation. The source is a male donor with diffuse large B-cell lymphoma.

The CDR3 DNA follows: TGTGCCAGCAGCACCTCCCCGGGGGGTAGGGAGACCCAGTACTTC. This gives the protein CASSTSPGGRETQYF. This rearrangement joins TRBV11-2 to TRBJ2-5; 7 nucleotides agree with TRBD2. J was trimmed by 5 bases and V by 5 bases; bases with no gene match: 11. The CDR3 contains 15 residues. CDR1 and CDR2 from the germline V gene are SGHAT and FQNNGV. Full variable domain (missing parts from reference TRBV11-2 and TRBJ2-5): EAGVAQSPRYKIIEKRQSVAFWCNPISGHATLYWYQQILGQGPKLLIQFQNNGVVDDSQLPKDRFSAERLKGVDSTLKIQPAKLEDSAVYLCASSTSPGGRETQYFGPGTRLLVL.